Listed here are 32 T cell receptor beta chains from one sample, sequenced in a study of OX40 agonist ivuxolimab in advanced cancers. The library was made by the immunoSEQ multiplex PCR assay. TCRdb mirrors the immuneACCESS table, restricted to in-frame sequences. Some clones are absent from its copies; in checked studies, under half trace to an unresolved V gene, and the reason for the others is unknown. A total of some 70,000 clones appear in this sample, approximately 91% of them only once. Clones ranked in the top ten supply just over 0.3% of the sample. Source: CD4+ or CD8+ T cells sorted from blood, taken in a trial of the OX40 agonist ivuxolimab. The receptors stem from an adult with an advanced solid tumor such as melanoma, head and neck, liver or kidney cancer.

The chain carries TRBV27 and TRBJ2-1; TRBD1 might be the D (6 bases). With 4 bases removed from V and 6 bases from J, the gap between germline ends came to 13 bases. Germline CDR1 reads MNHEY; CDR2 reads SMNVEV (reference sequence). This CDR3 spans 14 amino acids. The CDR3 DNA reads as TGTGCCAGCAGTTCCCGGGGACAATCCAATGAGCAGTTCTTC. Its translation is CASSSRGQSNEQFF.

The chain uses TRBV19 and TRBJ1-2; 7 nucleotides line up with TRBD1. V trimming: 3 bases; J trimming: 6 bases; junction bases outside the gene matches: 7. Germline CDR1 LNHDA, CDR2 SQIVND (reference sequence). This CDR3 comprises 14 residues. CDR3 amino acids: CASSMAGGYNGYTF. The CDR3 bases are TGTGCCAGTAGTATGGCAGGGGGATATAATGGCTACACCTTC.

The CDR3 protein is CAWNPGQGPTEQYF. DNA for the CDR3: TGTGCCTGGAATCCGGGACAGGGCCCCACCGAGCAGTACTTC. The chain links TRBV30 to TRBJ2-7; 9 positions match TRBD1. The junction had 10 bases not matched to a gene; V was cut back by 4 bases and J by 6 bases. The CDR3 contains 14 residues. The V gene's germline CDR1 is GTSNPN and CDR2 SVGIG (reference sequence).

The chain has TRBV10-3 and TRBJ2-7, with a possible D match to TRBD1 (6 bases). CDR1 is ENHRY, CDR2 SYGVKD, per germline. V gave up 1 base and J gave up 6 bases, with 16 bases separating them. The length of the CDR3 is 15 residues. The CDR3 DNA is TGTGCCATCAGTGAGTTATTAGGACAGTACGGCGAGCAGTACTTC. It translates to CAISELLGQYGEQYF.

This clone was picked up a small number of times. The rearrangement uses TRBV6-1 and TRBJ1-5; 9 bases are shared with TRBD1. V trimming: 10 bases; J trimming: 6 bases; junction bases outside the gene matches: 10. Germline lookup yields CDR1 MNHNS and CDR2 SASEGT. The CDR3 extends over 14 amino acids. The CDR3 loop is CATILTGGGQPQHF. The CDR3 region has the DNA TGTGCCACCATATTAACAGGGGGCGGTCAGCCCCAGCATTTT.

V gene TRBV5-1 combines with J gene TRBJ1-4; the match to TRBD1 covers 7 bases. J was trimmed by 6 bases and V by 0 bases; bases with no gene match: 2. The germline gives CDR1 SGHRS, CDR2 YFSETQ. The CDR3 is made up of 14 amino acids. The CDR3 sequence is CASSLGRGDEKLFF. CDR3 in DNA: TGCGCCAGCAGCTTGGGCAGGGGGGATGAAAAACTGTTTTTT.

This rearrangement joins TRBV10-3 to TRBJ1-1; D is ambiguous. Trimming cost V 2 bases and J 2 bases, with 9 bases left between them. CDR1 is ENHRY, CDR2 SYGVKD, per germline. The CDR3 extends over 14 amino acids. The CDR3 DNA sequence: TGTGCCATCAGTGAGGGACGGACCAACACTGAAGCTTTCTTT. This gives the protein CAISEGRTNTEAFF.

The chain is built from TRBV19 and TRBJ2-5, with D possibly TRBD1 on 6 matching bases. This CDR3 has 16 residues. Trimming shortened V by 5 bases and J by 3 bases, and 19 bases separated the two germline ends. The germline V gene encodes CDR1 LNHDA and CDR2 SQIVND (reference sequence). The CDR3 DNA follows: TGTGCCAGTAGTCGAACGTCGGGACATGTGAAAGAGACCCAGTACTTC. Translation gives CASSRTSGHVKETQYF.

The chain employs TRBV5-6 and TRBJ1-6; D not resolved. The V end was cut by 3 bases, the J end by 0 bases, with 10 bases between. The CDR3 runs to 16 residues. Germline loops: CDR1 SGHDT, CDR2 YYEEEE. CDR3 DNA sequence: TGTGCCAGCAGCTCACGGGCGAGCTCCTATAATTCACCCCTCCACTTT. Amino acid sequence: CASSSRASSYNSPLHF.

The DNA of the CDR3 is TGTGCCTGGAGTCGTCAAGTTACGGTCCCCGGGGGAGAGACCCAGTACTTC. Its protein product is CAWSRQVTVPGGETQYF. The J gene is TRBJ2-5, the V gene TRBV30, with D tentatively TRBD2 (6 bases). The CDR3 loop spans 17 amino acids. In germline, CDR1 is GTSNPN, CDR2 SVGIG (reference sequence). The V end was cut by 2 bases, the J end by 4 bases, with 23 bases between.

The rearrangement uses TRBV2 and TRBJ1-1, with TRBD1 matching over 7 bases. The V segment lost 4 bases and the J segment 3 bases; nucleotides outside the gene matches: 8. Germline V CDR1 and CDR2: SNHLY, FYNNEI. The CDR3 contains 15 residues. This CDR3 is CASSGQGNSHTEAFF. The DNA for the CDR3 is TGTGCCAGCAGTGGACAGGGAAATTCCCACACTGAAGCTTTCTTT.

The CDR3 sequence: CASSPISETQYF. CDR3 nucleotide sequence: TGTGCCAGCTCACCAATTTCGGAGACCCAGTACTTC. The chain recombines TRBV18 with TRBJ2-5; D remains unclear. Germline V gene lookup returns CDR1 KGHSH and CDR2 LQKENI. The CDR3 sequence is 12 residues long. V gave up 2 bases and J gave up 5 bases, with 6 bases separating them.

This clone was seen once. The V gene is TRBV6-6, the J gene TRBJ2-1, with TRBD2 identical over 9 bases. With V trimmed by 0 bases and J by 0 bases, 0 bases remained unmatched. Looked up from germline, CDR1 is MNHNY and CDR2 is SVGAGI (reference sequence). The CDR3 is 16 amino acids. The CDR3 DNA reads TGTGCCAGCAGTTACTCTAGCGGGAGCTCCTACAATGAGCAGTTCTTC. Its translation: CASSYSSGSSYNEQFF.

The CDR3 nucleotides read TGTGCCAGCAGCCACCCGGGGCTCTATGGCTACACCTTC. It is translated as CASSHPGLYGYTF. V usage is TRBV11-2 and J usage is TRBJ1-2, with D perhaps matching TRBD1 (5 bases). The CDR3 has 13 residues. The V gene lost 5 bases and the J gene lost 4 bases, with 11 bases spanning the gap. The germline V gene has CDR1 SGHAT and CDR2 FQNNGV. The complete variable domain, with remaining parts taken from reference TRBV11-2 and TRBJ1-2, reads EAGVAQSPRYKIIEKRQSVAFWCNPISGHATLYWYQQILGQGPKLLIQFQNNGVVDDSQLPKDRFSAERLKGVDSTLKIQPAKLEDSAVYLCASSHPGLYGYTFGSGTRLTVV.

This chain joins TRBV20-1 and TRBJ1-6; D remains ambiguous. V was cut by 6 bases and J by 5 bases, with 5 bases left in between. The CDR3 runs to 11 residues. Germline V gives CDR1 DFQATT, CDR2 SNEGSKA (reference sequence). The CDR3 region has the DNA TGCAGTGCAGAGGATAATTCACCCCTCCACTTT. It translates to CSAEDNSPLHF.

The chain has TRBV19 and TRBJ1-5; 7 nucleotides agree with TRBD1. This CDR3 comprises 15 residues. CDR1 LNHDA and CDR2 SQIVND come from the germline V gene (reference sequence). The J segment lost 3 bases and the V segment lost 3 bases, leaving 5 bases of the junction unmatched. CDR3: CASSIATGDNQPQHF. In DNA, the CDR3 is TGTGCCAGTAGTATCGCTACAGGGGACAATCAGCCCCAGCATTTT.

The J gene is TRBJ1-3, the V gene TRBV7-2; 8 bases match TRBD1. The germline CDR1 and CDR2 sequences are SGHTA and FQGNSA. V shed 5 bases and J 0 bases; nucleotides not matched to a gene: 3. The CDR3 consists of 15 residues. This CDR3 is CASSMDRVSGNTIYF. The CDR3 nucleotides read TGTGCCAGCAGCATGGACAGGGTCTCTGGAAACACCATATATTTT.

The rearrangement links TRBV5-6 to TRBJ2-1; 12 nucleotides match TRBD2. The CDR3 spans 15 residues. From germline, CDR1 is SGHDT and CDR2 YYEEEE. V lost 2 bases and J lost 7; bases outside the gene matches: 4. The chain's CDR3 is CASSFRLAGGNEQFF. The CDR3 DNA reads as TGTGCCAGCAGCTTTCGGCTAGCGGGAGGGAATGAGCAGTTCTTC.

V usage is TRBV11-2 and J usage is TRBJ1-3; D remains unclear. The germline V gene has CDR1 SGHAT and CDR2 FQNNGV. V lost 1 base and J lost 8, with 9 bases in between. CDR3 size: 13 residues. The CDR3 nucleotides read TGTGCCAGCAGCTTAGTGGAAGGTTACACCATATATTTT. Protein sequence: CASSLVEGYTIYF.

The chain is built from TRBV25-1 and TRBJ1-1, with D unclear. The CDR3 has 16 amino acids. The V end was cut by 5 bases, the J end by 2 bases, with 18 bases between. The V gene's germline CDR1 is MGHDK and CDR2 SYGVNS. The CDR3 loop reads CASSKTEGWGNTEAFF. The CDR3 bases are TGTGCCAGCAGTAAGACGGAAGGTTGGGGAAACACTGAAGCTTTCTTT. The full variable domain, with the rest looked up from reference TRBV25-1 and TRBJ1-1, is EADIYQTPRYLVIGTGKKITLECSQTMGHDKMYWYQQDPGMELHLIHYSYGVNSTEKGDLSSESTVSRIRTEHFPLTLESARPSHTSQYLCASSKTEGWGNTEAFFGQGTRLTVV.

CDR3 coding DNA: TGTGCCAGCAAAAGGGACACCAACACCGGGGAGCTGTTTTTT. It translates to CASKRDTNTGELFF. V usage is TRBV2 and J usage is TRBJ2-2; D is possibly TRBD1 (6 bases). The CDR3 is 14 residues long. V lost 7 bases to trimming and J lost 2 bases, with 11 bases between them. CDR1 SNHLY and CDR2 FYNNEI come from the germline V gene.

The chain links TRBV6-5 to TRBJ1-1, with 8 bases that match TRBD1. The CDR3 covers 13 residues. Trimming removed 6 bases from V and 7 bases from J; junction bases left unmatched: 7. Germline V gene sequence: CDR1 MNHEY, CDR2 SVGAGI. The CDR3: CASRPRGRGEAFF. The CDR3, as DNA: TGTGCCAGCAGGCCCAGGGGGCGCGGTGAAGCTTTCTTT.

The CDR3 here is CASSLVGRGTYEQYF. The DNA of the CDR3 is TGTGCCAGCAGCTTGGTAGGTCGAGGGACCTACGAGCAGTACTTC. This rearrangement joins TRBV5-6 to TRBJ2-7, with a possible D match to TRBD2 (5 bases). The germline V gene has CDR1 SGHDT and CDR2 YYEEEE. Trimming cost V 0 bases and J 2 bases, with 12 bases left between them. This CDR3 has 15 amino acids.

This chain uses TRBV29-1 with TRBJ2-7; 9 bases map to TRBD1. In germline, CDR1 is SQVTM, CDR2 ANQGSEA. The CDR3 loop spans 14 amino acids. Losses at the gene ends were 4 bases for V and 0 bases for J; bases not matched to a gene: 4. The CDR3 protein is CSVGGTGLSYEQYF. The CDR3 region has the DNA TGCAGCGTTGGTGGGACAGGGCTCTCCTACGAGCAGTACTTC.

The genes are TRBV5-1 and TRBJ1-6; no firm D call. V gave up 0 bases and J gave up 9 bases, with 13 bases separating them. In germline, CDR1 is SGHRS, CDR2 YFSETQ. This CDR3 spans 15 amino acids. The CDR3 protein is CASSLAWGSSSPLHF. CDR3 DNA: TGCGCCAGCAGCTTGGCGTGGGGTAGTAGTTCACCCCTCCACTTT.

The rearrangement uses TRBV7-3 and TRBJ2-6; perhaps TRBD1 as D (6 bases). Germline V gives CDR1 SGHTA, CDR2 FQGTGA. Trimming removed 1 base from V and 3 bases from J, with 25 bases in between. The CDR3 is 21 residues long. In nucleotides, the CDR3 is TGTGCCAGCAGCTTAAGGGGAGCTGTTGGCAGGGGATTGTTTGGGGCCAACGTCCTGACTTTC. Its translation: CASSLRGAVGRGLFGANVLTF.

The genes are TRBV6-5 and TRBJ1-2, with D possibly matching TRBD1 (5 bases). The V gene lost 0 bases and the J gene lost 2 bases, with 7 bases spanning the gap. CDR3 length equals 14 residues. Looked up from germline, CDR1 is MNHEY and CDR2 is SVGAGI. This chain's CDR3 is CASSYSGENYGYTF. The CDR3 DNA is TGTGCCAGCAGTTACTCAGGGGAAAACTATGGCTACACCTTC.

The V gene is TRBV7-2, the J gene TRBJ1-4; no firm D call. The length of the CDR3 is 17 residues. V was pared by 1 base and J by 0 bases, with 12 bases between. Per germline, CDR1 SGHTA and CDR2 FQGNSA. The CDR3 reads CASSLVVITATNEKLFF. As DNA, the CDR3 is TGTGCCAGCAGCTTAGTCGTTATAACTGCAACTAATGAAAAACTGTTTTTT.

J is TRBJ1-4 and V is TRBV9; weak D call: TRBD1 (5 bases). This CDR3 has 15 amino acids. V was clipped by 1 base and J by 7 bases, with 14 bases between them. The germline V gene has CDR1 SGDLS and CDR2 YYNGEE. This chain's CDR3 is CASSVFDSGTEKLFF. CDR3 nucleotides: TGTGCCAGCAGCGTATTCGACTCCGGGACTGAAAAACTGTTTTTT.

The count of this clone is one. V usage is TRBV9 and J usage is TRBJ2-1, with 9 positions matching TRBD1. CDR3 size: 18 residues. CDR1 and CDR2 (germline): SGDLS, YYNGEE. The V segment lost 0 bases and the J segment 8 bases; nucleotides outside the gene matches: 15. CDR3 nucleotides: TGTGCCAGCAGCGTAGCACCGGAGGTGGGGACAGGGTTCCATGAGCAGTTCTTC. It translates to CASSVAPEVGTGFHEQFF. Full variable domain (rest looked up from reference TRBV9 and TRBJ2-1): DSGVTQTPKHLITATGQRVTLRCSPRSGDLSVYWYQQSLDQGLQFLIQYYNGEERAKGNILERFSAQQFPDLHSELNLSSLELGDSALYFCASSVAPEVGTGFHEQFFGPGTRLTVL.

This clone came up once. This chain links TRBV7-2 with TRBJ1-3, with D perhaps matching TRBD1 (6 bases). The CDR3 consists of 15 residues. V dropped 3 bases and J dropped 0 bases, with 9 bases sitting between them. Per the germline V gene, CDR1 is SGHTA and CDR2 is FQGNSA. CDR3 DNA sequence: TGTGCCAGCAGCTTCGGCAGGGGCTCTGGAAACACCATATATTTT. Encoded protein: CASSFGRGSGNTIYF.

This clone has a single count. The chain is built from TRBV15 and TRBJ2-5; TRBD2 aligns across 14 bases. This CDR3 is 17 amino acids long. CDR1 LNHNV and CDR2 YYDKDF come from the germline V gene (reference sequence). V gave up 1 base and J gave up 5 bases; unmatched junction bases: 6. Written as DNA, the CDR3 is TGTGCCACCAGCAGAGTAGGGACTAGCGGGAGCTATGAGACCCAGTACTTC. Translating it yields CATSRVGTSGSYETQYF.